This T cell receptor beta chain was captured by sequencing in a study of shared clonotypes between healthy human individuals. CDR1 and CDR2 from the germline V gene are SGHRS and YFSETQ. This CDR3 has 12 amino acids. The V gene lost 6 bases and the J gene lost 4 bases, with 8 bases spanning the gap. Profiling relied on immunoSEQ multiplex PCR, and the TCRdb table lists in-frame clones only, not all of them. The table lists some 580,000 clones, around 97% of them singletons. The sequenced sample was naive CD4+ T cells sorted from blood. Stated subset: CD45RA+ positively selected. V and J are TRBV5-1 and TRBJ2-1; no clear D. The source is a woman in her thirties in good health. In DNA, the CDR3 is TGCGCCAGCACTGCAGATTACAATGAGCAGTTCTTC. It translates to CASTADYNEQFF.